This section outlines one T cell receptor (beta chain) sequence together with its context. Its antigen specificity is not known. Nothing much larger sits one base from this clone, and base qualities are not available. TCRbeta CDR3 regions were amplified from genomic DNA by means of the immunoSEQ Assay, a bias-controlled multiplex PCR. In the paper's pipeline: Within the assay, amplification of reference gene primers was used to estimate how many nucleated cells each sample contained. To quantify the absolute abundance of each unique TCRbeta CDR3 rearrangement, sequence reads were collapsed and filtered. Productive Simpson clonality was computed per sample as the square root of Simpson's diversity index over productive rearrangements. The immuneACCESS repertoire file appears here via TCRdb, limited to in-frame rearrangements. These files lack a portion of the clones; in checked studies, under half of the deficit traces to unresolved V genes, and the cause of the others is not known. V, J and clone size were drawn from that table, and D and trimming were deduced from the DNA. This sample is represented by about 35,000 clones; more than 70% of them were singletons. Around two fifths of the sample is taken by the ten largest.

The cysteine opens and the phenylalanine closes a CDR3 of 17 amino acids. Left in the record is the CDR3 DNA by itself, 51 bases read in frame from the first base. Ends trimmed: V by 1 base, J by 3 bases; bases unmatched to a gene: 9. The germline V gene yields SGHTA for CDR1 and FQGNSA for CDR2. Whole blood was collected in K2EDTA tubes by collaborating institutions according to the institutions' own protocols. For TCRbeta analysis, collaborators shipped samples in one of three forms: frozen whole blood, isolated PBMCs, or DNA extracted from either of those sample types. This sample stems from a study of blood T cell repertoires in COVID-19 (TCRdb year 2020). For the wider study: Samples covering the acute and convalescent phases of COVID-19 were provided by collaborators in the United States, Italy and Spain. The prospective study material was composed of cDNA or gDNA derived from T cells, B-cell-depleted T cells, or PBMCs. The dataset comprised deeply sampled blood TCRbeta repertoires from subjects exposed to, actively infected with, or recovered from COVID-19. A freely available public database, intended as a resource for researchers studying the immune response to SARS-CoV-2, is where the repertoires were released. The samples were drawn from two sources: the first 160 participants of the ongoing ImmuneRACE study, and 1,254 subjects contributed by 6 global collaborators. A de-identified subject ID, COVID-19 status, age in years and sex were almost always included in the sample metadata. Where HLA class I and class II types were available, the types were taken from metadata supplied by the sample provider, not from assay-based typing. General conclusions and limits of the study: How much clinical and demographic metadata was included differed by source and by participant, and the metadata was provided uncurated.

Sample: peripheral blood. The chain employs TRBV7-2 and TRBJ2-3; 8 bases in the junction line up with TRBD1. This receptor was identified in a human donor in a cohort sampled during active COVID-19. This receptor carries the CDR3 CASSLDGTGGKTDTQYF. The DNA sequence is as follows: TGTGCCAGCAGCTTAGACGGGACAGGAGGAAAAACAGATACGCAGTATTTT.